The clone carrying this T cell receptor beta chain was detected ten times or more. This sample is drawn from a study of early T cells in non-severe SARS-CoV-2 infection. TCRdb processed the 5' RACE reads anew with MiXCR; each CDR3 protein has one entry. The sample yields about 56,000 distinct CDR3 sequences, about 10% seen once. Source material: whole blood. This receptor was taken from an adult who was a healthcare worker with PCR-confirmed SARS-CoV-2 infection or an uninfected control (not recorded which).

The CDR3 coding sequence is TGCAGTGCTAGACCCCGGACAGGGAGCTCCTACAATGAGCAGTTCTTC. The encoded protein is CSARPRTGSSYNEQFF. The chain carries TRBV20-1 and TRBJ2-1, with 8 bases lining up with TRBD1. Germline V CDR1 and CDR2: DFQATT, SNEGSKA (reference sequence). The V segment lost 2 bases and the J segment 0 bases; nucleotides outside the gene matches: 6. This CDR3 comprises 16 residues.